The 29 T cell receptor beta chains reported below all come from one sample, sequenced in a study of blood T cells in healthy people across ages. It was with a sample-barcoded 5' primer and a J-beta primer mix that a second PCR of about 7 to 12 cycles was run. From the 5' RACE reads, TCRdb called clonotypes with MiXCR, one entry per CDR3 protein. The sample lists around 800,000 distinct CDR3 sequences; approximately 65% were seen once. The sequencing sample was made of blood. The receptors were sampled from a man aged 25-40 years in good health.

V is TRBV4-3 and J is TRBJ1-2; a possible D gene is TRBD1 (5 bases). This CDR3 has 16 residues. Germline-derived CDR1 and CDR2 are LGHNA and YSLEER. V lost 3 bases and J lost 2, with 16 bases in between. The chain's CDR3 is CASSQSPGATNYGYTF. The CDR3 DNA reads as TGCGCCAGCAGCCAGAGCCCCGGGGCAACAAACTATGGCTACACCTTC.

The CDR3 DNA sequence: TGTGCCAGCAGTTACTGGACTGATAACTCCTACGAGCAGTACTTC. Its protein is CASSYWTDNSYEQYF. V is TRBV12-3 or TRBV12-4 and J is TRBJ2-7; tentative D call: TRBD2 (5 bases). The CDR3 has 15 amino acids. V lost 4 bases and J 0 bases, leaving 13 bases between the germline ends.

The chain recombines TRBV12-3 or TRBV12-4 with TRBJ1-5; D gene unclear. The length of the CDR3 is 15 residues. Trimming shortened V by 3 bases and J by 0 bases, and 9 bases separated the two germline ends. CDR3 sequence reads: CASSFSSPSNQPQHF. DNA of the CDR3: TGTGCCAGCAGTTTTTCCAGCCCTAGCAATCAGCCCCAGCATTTT.

The chain uses TRBV30 and TRBJ1-1; the D gene is possibly TRBD1 (5 bases). This CDR3 contains 12 residues. The ends were cut back, 3 bases at V and 4 bases at J, with 9 bases in the middle. Germline V gives CDR1 GTSNPN, CDR2 SVGIG (reference sequence). This chain's CDR3 is CAWRAGTTEAFF. CDR3 nucleotides: TGTGCCTGGAGGGCAGGGACCACTGAAGCTTTCTTT.

This chain links TRBV12-3 or TRBV12-4 with TRBJ2-7; the D gene is possibly TRBD2 (5 bases). The J call could be wrong; TRBJ2-5 is a better fit for the DNA end. The CDR3 is 15 amino acids. CDR3: CASSSRALEVETQYF. CDR3 sequence (DNA): TGTGCCAGCAGTTCCCGGGCCTTGGAGGTGGAGACCCAGTACTTC.

The J gene is TRBJ1-4, the V gene TRBV14; unclear D gene. CDR3 length equals 15 residues. Germline-derived CDR1 and CDR2 are SGHDN and FVKESK. V lost 1 base, J lost 8 bases, and 14 bases lay in between. CDR3 loop: CASSQGGPLREKLFF. The DNA of the CDR3 is TGTGCCAGCAGCCAAGGAGGACCGCTTAGGGAAAAACTGTTTTTT.

The chain employs TRBV5-6 and TRBJ1-2; a possible D gene is TRBD1 (6 bases). Looked up from germline, CDR1 is SGHDT and CDR2 is YYEEEE. V was shortened by 4 bases and J by 2 bases, with 15 bases between the two germline ends. The CDR3 consists of 15 residues. CDR3 residues: CASSAQGTLNYGYTF. CDR3 nucleotides: TGTGCCAGCAGCGCACAGGGTACTTTGAACTATGGCTACACCTTC.

The J gene is TRBJ1-1, the V gene TRBV5-1, with 8 bases matching TRBD1. CDR1 and CDR2 from the germline V gene are SGHRS and YFSETQ. The CDR3 has 17 amino acids. The V segment lost 0 bases and the J segment 5 bases; nucleotides outside the gene matches: 12. The CDR3: CASSLAPGQDFVTEAFF. CDR3 DNA: TGCGCCAGCAGCTTGGCCCCGGGACAGGATTTCGTTACTGAAGCTTTCTTT.

V usage is TRBV12-3 or TRBV12-4 and J usage is TRBJ2-5; no definite D call. The CDR3 runs to 13 residues. Trimming removed 1 base at V and 7 bases at J, with 10 bases between. The CDR3 is CASSLGISGTQYF. In DNA, the CDR3 is TGTGCCAGCAGTTTAGGGATAAGTGGGACCCAGTACTTC.

This clonotype was detected many times. The chain is built from TRBV29-1 and TRBJ1-2; the match to TRBD1 covers 12 bases. Germline trimming cut 6 bases from V and 7 bases from J; bases unmatched to any gene: 6. The CDR3 runs 13 residues. The germline V gene has CDR1 SQVTM and CDR2 ANQGSEA. The CDR3 bases are TGCAGCGTGACCGGGACAGGGGGCTCTGGCTACACCTTC. Its translation: CSVTGTGGSGYTF.

Comment on this clonotype: Just one base apart from a much larger clone, this may be a read error. This chain links TRBV4-2 with TRBJ1-2, with 8 bases lining up with TRBD1. The CDR3 has 16 amino acids. After removal of 0 bases from V and 6 bases from J, the junction contained 9 bases not matched to a gene. The germline CDR1 and CDR2 sequences are LGHNA and YNFKEQ. Here the CDR3 DNA reads TGTGCCAGCAGCCAAGAGCTGACAGGGGTCAACCATGGCTACACCTTC. This sequence encodes CASSQELTGVNHGYTF.

This rearrangement joins TRBV20-1 to TRBJ1-1; no firm D call. Per germline, CDR1 DFQATT and CDR2 SNEGSKA (reference sequence). Trimming took 3 bases from V and 6 from J, leaving 11 bases between them. CDR3 length: 12 amino acids. CDR3 protein: CSASRGEAEAFF. The CDR3 DNA follows: TGCAGTGCTAGTCGGGGTGAGGCTGAAGCTTTCTTT.

This clonotype has more than one count but fewer than ten. V gene TRBV5-1 combines with J gene TRBJ2-7; 9 nucleotides line up with TRBD1. Trimming removed 3 bases from V and 5 bases from J; junction bases left unmatched: 6. Looked up from germline, CDR1 is SGHRS and CDR2 is YFSETQ. CDR3 length: 14 amino acids. Here the CDR3 reads CASSSQTGGDEQYF. The CDR3 DNA reads as TGCGCCAGCAGCTCTCAGACAGGGGGGGACGAGCAGTACTTC.

The chain joins TRBV15 to TRBJ1-4, with unresolved D. The V and J ends lost 0 bases and 4 bases respectively, with 27 bases between them. The CDR3 runs to 21 residues. Germline V gene sequence: CDR1 LNHNV, CDR2 YYDKDF (reference sequence). The CDR3 DNA is TGTGCCACCAGCAGAGATGGAAGAATGCACCCCGAAAGGTTCGGTAATGAAAAACTGTTTTTT. As protein: CATSRDGRMHPERFGNEKLFF. Filled out from reference TRBV15 and TRBJ1-4, the complete variable domain reads DAMVIQNPRYQVTQFGKPVTLSCSQTLNHNVMYWYQQKSSQAPKLLFHYYDKDFNNEADTPDNFQSRRPNTSFCFLDIRSPGLGDTAMYLCATSRDGRMHPERFGNEKLFFGSGTQLSVL.

This chain joins TRBV4-3 and TRBJ1-4; no reliable D call. This CDR3 is 12 amino acids long. Per germline, CDR1 LGHNA and CDR2 YSLEER. Trimming took off 1 base at V and 14 bases at J, with 11 bases between the two ends. CDR3 residues: CASSQGEGQLFF. The DNA for the CDR3 is TGCGCCAGCAGCCAAGGAGAGGGTCAGCTGTTTTTT.

This clonotype was picked up one time. The rearrangement joins TRBV6-6 to TRBJ2-1; perhaps TRBD1 as D (5 bases). This CDR3 spans 12 amino acids. In germline, CDR1 is MNHNY, CDR2 SVGAGI (reference sequence). V dropped 10 bases and J dropped 7 bases, with 14 bases sitting between them. The CDR3 reads CATQTGSNEQFF. CDR3 in DNA: TGTGCCACCCAAACAGGTAGTAATGAGCAGTTCTTC.

V is TRBV28 and J is TRBJ2-1; D is perhaps TRBD1 or TRBD2 (7 bases each). Trimming removed 10 bases from V and 4 bases from J, with 17 bases in between. Germline V gene lookup returns CDR1 MDHEN and CDR2 SYDVKM. CDR3 size: 14 residues. Here the CDR3 reads CAILQGGGYNEQFF. In DNA, the CDR3 is TGTGCCATCCTCCAGGGGGGGGGTTACAATGAGCAGTTCTTC.

Notes on this clonotype: An end of the junction differs from the germline gene, which may be a read error. The rearrangement links TRBV29-1 to TRBJ2-1, with TRBD1 identical over 8 bases. Looked up from germline, CDR1 is SQVTM and CDR2 is ANQGSEA. The CDR3 is 17 residues long. Here the CDR3 reads CSVCWQRGQVVHKEQFF. The CDR3 DNA sequence: TGCAGCGTTTGCTGGCAAAGGGGACAGGTCGTTCACAAAGAGCAGTTCTTC.

V is TRBV5-4 and J is TRBJ1-4; D remains ambiguous. Per the germline V gene, CDR1 is SGHNT and CDR2 is YYREEE (reference sequence). Trimming removed 0 bases at V and 0 bases at J, with 9 bases between. The CDR3 extends over 16 amino acids. The CDR3 bases are TGTGCCAGCAGCTTGGAAAAGGCTGCAACTAATGAAAAACTGTTTTTT. Protein: CASSLEKAATNEKLFF.

This clonotype was observed a handful of times. The rearrangement joins TRBV4-3 to TRBJ2-4; 12 nucleotides match TRBD1. The J call may be in error: the DNA end matches TRBJ2-7 better. Germline CDR1 LGHNA, CDR2 YSLEER. The CDR3 has 14 amino acids. The CDR3 bases are TGCGCCAGCAGTTCGGGACAGGGGGCGGTCGAGCAGTACTTC. It is translated as CASSSGQGAVEQYF.

CDR3 protein: CASSVDGGYSGANVLTF. The CDR3 DNA is TGTGCCAGCAGCGTAGATGGGGGCTACTCTGGGGCCAACGTCCTGACTTTC. The rearrangement links TRBV9 to TRBJ2-6, with a tentative D call TRBD1 (6 bases). The germline V gene encodes CDR1 SGDLS and CDR2 YYNGEE. The CDR3 totals 17 residues. Trimming shortened V by 0 bases and J by 0 bases, and 10 bases separated the two germline ends.

The rearrangement uses TRBV20-1 and TRBJ2-1; the D gene is possibly TRBD2 (6 bases). V was trimmed by 3 bases and J by 0 bases, leaving 21 bases between them. CDR3 length: 18 amino acids. Germline CDR1 and CDR2: DFQATT and SNEGSKA (reference sequence). This CDR3 reads CSASLRGVGGSSYNEQFF. CDR3 DNA: TGCAGTGCTAGTTTGAGGGGAGTTGGGGGGAGCTCCTACAATGAGCAGTTCTTC.

The J gene is TRBJ2-7, the V gene TRBV20-1; a weak D match, TRBD2 (6 bases). The germline CDR1 and CDR2 sequences are DFQATT and SNEGSKA (reference sequence). V dropped 1 base and J dropped 5 bases, with 15 bases sitting between them. The CDR3 totals 14 residues. The CDR3 protein is CSARGVGSGDEQYF. DNA of the CDR3: TGCAGTGCTAGAGGAGTTGGTTCGGGGGACGAGCAGTACTTC.

The chain recombines TRBV25-1 with TRBJ1-6, with D uncertain. V was cut by 7 bases and J by 7 bases, with 11 bases left in between. Germline-derived CDR1 and CDR2 are MGHDK and SYGVNS. This CDR3 is 13 amino acids long. Written as DNA, the CDR3 is TGTGCCAGCACCTCTGGCGGCAATTCACCCCTCCACTTT. Its translation: CASTSGGNSPLHF.

This clonotype was seen a few times. The chain employs TRBV2 and TRBJ1-4; 7 bases match TRBD1. Germline CDR1 and CDR2: SNHLY and FYNNEI. The V and J ends lost 6 bases and 7 bases, in that order; junction bases with no gene match: 8. CDR3 length: 14 residues. The CDR3 spells CASRGNRGGEKLFF. As DNA, the CDR3 is TGTGCCAGCAGGGGGAACAGGGGCGGTGAAAAACTGTTTTTT.

The V call is TRBV12-3 or TRBV12-4, the J call TRBJ2-2; D remains ambiguous. The CDR3 has 13 residues. Trimming pared 6 bases from V and 5 bases from J, leaving 10 bases between. The CDR3 spells CASRGLSTGELFF. CDR3 DNA sequence: TGTGCCAGCAGGGGGTTAAGTACCGGGGAGCTGTTTTTT.

This clonotype occurred a few times. This rearrangement joins TRBV14 to TRBJ1-5; D is ambiguous. Per germline, CDR1 SGHDN and CDR2 FVKESK. The length of the CDR3 is 18 residues. V dropped 0 bases and J dropped 2 bases, with 17 bases sitting between them. The CDR3 DNA reads as TGTGCCAGCAGCCAAGATCGTTCCGGAGGGAAAGGCAATCAGCCCCAGCATTTT. Amino acids: CASSQDRSGGKGNQPQHF.

The chain couples TRBV7-8 to TRBJ1-1, with 7 bases that match TRBD1. CDR3 length: 15 residues. Trimming at V came to 5 bases and at J to 6 bases, leaving 12 bases not matched to a gene. The germline gives CDR1 SGHVS, CDR2 FQNEAQ. The CDR3 protein is CASSAPTGKASEAFF. CDR3 coding DNA: TGTGCCAGCAGCGCCCCGACAGGGAAGGCTTCTGAAGCTTTCTTT. Based on the CDR3 plus reference TRBV7-8 and TRBJ1-1, the full variable domain is GAGVSQSPRYKVAKRGQDVALRCDPISGHVSLFWYQQALGQGPEFLTYFQNEAQLDKSGLPSDRFFAERPEGSVSTLKIQRTQQEDSAVYLCASSAPTGKASEAFFGQGTRLTVV.

V gene TRBV10-3 combines with J gene TRBJ1-5; D possibly corresponds to TRBD1 (6 bases). The germline gives CDR1 ENHRY, CDR2 SYGVKD. CDR3 length: 13 amino acids. V was pared by 6 bases and J by 5 bases, with 11 bases between. For the CDR3, the DNA is TGTGCCATCAGCCAAGGGGGGGATCAGCCCCAGCATTTT. Translating it yields CAISQGGDQPQHF.